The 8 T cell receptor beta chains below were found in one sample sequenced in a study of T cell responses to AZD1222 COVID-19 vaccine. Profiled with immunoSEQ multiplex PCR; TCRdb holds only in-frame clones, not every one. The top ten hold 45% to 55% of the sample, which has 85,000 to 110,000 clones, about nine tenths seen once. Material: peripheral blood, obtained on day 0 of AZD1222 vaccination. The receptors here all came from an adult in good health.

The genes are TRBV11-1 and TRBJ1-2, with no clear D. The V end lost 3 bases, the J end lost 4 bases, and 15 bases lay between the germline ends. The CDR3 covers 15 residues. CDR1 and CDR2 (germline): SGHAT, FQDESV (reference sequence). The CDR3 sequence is CASSFDNSNSYGYTF. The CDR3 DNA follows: TGTGCCAGCAGCTTTGACAATTCTAACTCCTATGGCTACACCTTC.

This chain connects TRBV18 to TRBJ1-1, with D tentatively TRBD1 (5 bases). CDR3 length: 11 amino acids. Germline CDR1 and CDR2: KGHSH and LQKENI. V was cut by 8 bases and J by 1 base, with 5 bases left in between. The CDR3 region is CASQGNTEAFF. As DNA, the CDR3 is TGTGCCAGCCAGGGGAACACTGAAGCTTTCTTT.

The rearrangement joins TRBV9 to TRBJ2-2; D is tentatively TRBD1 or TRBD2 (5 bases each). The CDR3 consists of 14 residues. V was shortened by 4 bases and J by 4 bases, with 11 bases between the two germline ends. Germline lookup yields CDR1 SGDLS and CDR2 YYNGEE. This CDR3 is CASSLGPSTGELFF. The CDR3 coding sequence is TGTGCCAGCAGCTTGGGACCTTCCACCGGGGAGCTGTTTTTT.

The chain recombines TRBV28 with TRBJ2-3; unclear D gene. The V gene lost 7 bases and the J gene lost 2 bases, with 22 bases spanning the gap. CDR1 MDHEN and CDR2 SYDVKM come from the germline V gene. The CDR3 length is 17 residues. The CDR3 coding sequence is TGTGCCAGCATCCCCTCCGTCGGGCAACTTTCCACAGATACGCAGTATTTT. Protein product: CASIPSVGQLSTDTQYF.

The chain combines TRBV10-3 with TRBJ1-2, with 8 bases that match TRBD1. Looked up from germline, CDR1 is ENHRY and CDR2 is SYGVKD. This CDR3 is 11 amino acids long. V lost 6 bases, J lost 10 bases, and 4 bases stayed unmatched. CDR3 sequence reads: CAIRDRVFYTF. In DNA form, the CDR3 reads TGTGCCATCAGGGACAGGGTTTTCTACACCTTC.

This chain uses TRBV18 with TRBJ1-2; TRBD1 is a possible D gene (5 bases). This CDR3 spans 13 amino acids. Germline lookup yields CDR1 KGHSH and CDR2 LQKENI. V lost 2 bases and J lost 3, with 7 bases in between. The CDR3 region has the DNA TGTGCCAGCTCACCAGGGGGAGACTATGGCTACACCTTC. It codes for CASSPGGDYGYTF.

CDR3 sequence: CAISESGTLRSSPLHF. The CDR3 bases are TGTGCCATCAGTGAGTCTGGGACATTAAGAAGTTCACCCCTCCACTTT. This chain connects TRBV10-3 to TRBJ1-6; D might be TRBD1 (6 bases). Trimming took off 0 bases at V and 9 bases at J, with 15 bases between the two ends. There are 16 residues in the CDR3. Germline V gene data show CDR1 as ENHRY and CDR2 as SYGVKD.

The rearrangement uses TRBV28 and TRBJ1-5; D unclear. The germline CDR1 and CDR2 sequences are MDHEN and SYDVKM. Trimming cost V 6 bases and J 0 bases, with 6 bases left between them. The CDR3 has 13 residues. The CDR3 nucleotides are TGTGCCAGCAGGGAGTATAGCAATCAGCCCCAGCATTTT. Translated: CASREYSNQPQHF.